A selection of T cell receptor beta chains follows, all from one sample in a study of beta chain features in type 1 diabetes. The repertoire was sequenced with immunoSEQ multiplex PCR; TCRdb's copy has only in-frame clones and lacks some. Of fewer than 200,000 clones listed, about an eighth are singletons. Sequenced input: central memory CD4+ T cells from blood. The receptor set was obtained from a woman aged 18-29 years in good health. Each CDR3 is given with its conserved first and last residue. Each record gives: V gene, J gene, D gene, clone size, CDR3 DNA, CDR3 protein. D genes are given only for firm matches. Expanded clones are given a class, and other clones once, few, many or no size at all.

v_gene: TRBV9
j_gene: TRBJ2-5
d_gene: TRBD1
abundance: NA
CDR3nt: TGTGCCAGCAGCGTAGGCCGGGACAGGAGGTCTGAGACCCAGTACTTC
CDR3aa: CASSVGRDRRSETQYF

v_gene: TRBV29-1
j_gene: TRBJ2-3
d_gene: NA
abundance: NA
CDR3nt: TGCAGCGGACAGATTAGCACAGATACGCAGTATTTT
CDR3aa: CSGQISTDTQYF

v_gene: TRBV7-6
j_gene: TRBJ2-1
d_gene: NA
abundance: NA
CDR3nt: TGTGCCAGCAGCGCCGTGAGGGATGTACACAATGAGCAGTTCTTC
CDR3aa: CASSAVRDVHNEQFF

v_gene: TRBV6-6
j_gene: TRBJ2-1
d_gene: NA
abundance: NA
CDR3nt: TGTGCCAGCAGAGGAGGCGGTTCCAACAATGAGCAGTTCTTC
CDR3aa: CASRGGGSNNEQFF

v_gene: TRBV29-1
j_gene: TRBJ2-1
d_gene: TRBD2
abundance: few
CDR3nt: TGCAGCGTTGTAATTGCTAGCGGGGACACCTACAATGAGCAGTTCTTC
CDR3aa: CSVVIASGDTYNEQFF

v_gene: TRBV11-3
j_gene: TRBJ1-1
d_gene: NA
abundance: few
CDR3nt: TGTGCCAGCAGTCGGGATGGGCCGAACACTGAAGCTTTCTTT
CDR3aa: CASSRDGPNTEAFF

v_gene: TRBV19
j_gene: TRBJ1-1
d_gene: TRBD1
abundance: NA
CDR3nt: TGTGCCAGTAGTGACAGGGGGGCGGACACTGAAGCTTTCTTT
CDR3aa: CASSDRGADTEAFF

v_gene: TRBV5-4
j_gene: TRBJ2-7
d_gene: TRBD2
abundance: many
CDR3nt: TGTGCCAGCAGCCGCAGCGGACTAGCGGCCGAGCAGTACTTC
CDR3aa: CASSRSGLAAEQYF

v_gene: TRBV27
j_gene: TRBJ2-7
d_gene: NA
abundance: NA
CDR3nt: TGTGCCAGCAGTTTAAAGCGTTCTGGTGGCAGCTACGAGCAGTACTTC
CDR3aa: CASSLKRSGGSYEQYF

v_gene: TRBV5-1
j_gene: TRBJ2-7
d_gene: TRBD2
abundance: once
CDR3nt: TGCGCCAGCAGCGGGACTAGCGGGACGTCCTACGAGCAGTACTTC
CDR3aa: CASSGTSGTSYEQYF

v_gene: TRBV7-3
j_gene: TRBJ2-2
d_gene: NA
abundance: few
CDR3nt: TGTGCCAGCAGCTTAAAGCAGGGTGCCAGAGGGGAGCTGTTTTTT
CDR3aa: CASSLKQGARGELFF

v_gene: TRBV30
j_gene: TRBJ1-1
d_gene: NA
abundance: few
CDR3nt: TGTGCCTGGAGTGCCAGGGCGAACACTGAAGCTTTCTTT
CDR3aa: CAWSARANTEAFF

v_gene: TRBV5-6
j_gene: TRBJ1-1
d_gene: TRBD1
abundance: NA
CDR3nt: TGTGCCAGCAGCTTGAATAGGGGGCGGGGGAACACTGAAGCTTTCTTT
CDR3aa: CASSLNRGRGNTEAFF

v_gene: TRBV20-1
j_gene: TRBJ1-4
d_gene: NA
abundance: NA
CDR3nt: TGCAGTGCTAGCACAGAAAAACTGTTTTTT
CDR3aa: CSASTEKLFF